The 27 T cell receptor beta chains listed next were all sequenced from one sample in a study of control samples from healthy donors and cancer patients. Using immunoSEQ multiplex PCR, the repertoire was profiled, and TCRdb retains in-frame clones only, with some absent. Of about 110,000 clones in the sample, 70% to 90% were seen once. The sequenced material came from PBMCs. These receptors all stem from an older woman with lung cancer.

V is TRBV12-5 and J is TRBJ1-4; no reliable D call. The CDR3 consists of 14 residues. With 2 bases removed from V and 8 bases from J, the gap between germline ends came to 12 bases. Looked up from germline, CDR1 is LGHNT and CDR2 is FRNRAP. CDR3 protein: CASGLPGPMEKLFF. CDR3 DNA: TGTGCTAGTGGTTTGCCCGGACCGATGGAAAAACTGTTTTTT. The entire variable domain, with the rest obtained from reference TRBV12-5 and TRBJ1-4, is as follows: DARVTQTPRHKVTEMGQEVTMRCQPILGHNTVFWYRQTMMQGLELLAYFRNRAPLDDSGMPKDRFSAEMPDATLATLKIQPSEPRDSAVYFCASGLPGPMEKLFFGSGTQLSVL.

The sample holds one count of this clone. The V gene is TRBV7-8, the J gene TRBJ1-5, with D maybe TRBD1 (6 bases). The CDR3 is 14 residues long. Germline CDR1 and CDR2: SGHVS and FQNEAQ. The ends were cut back, 7 bases at V and 5 bases at J, with 15 bases in the middle. CDR3 DNA: TGTGCCAGCAATGTAAGGGAGGGGGATCAGCCCCAGCATTTT. Translated: CASNVREGDQPQHF.

V is TRBV13 and J is TRBJ1-2, with 7 bases matching TRBD1. CDR1 is PRHDT and CDR2 is FYEKMQ in the germline V gene (reference sequence). V lost 6 bases, J lost 1 base, and 5 bases stayed unmatched. The CDR3 extends over 14 amino acids. CDR3 in DNA: TGTGCCAGCAGACTCCCAGGGGGTAACTATGGCTACACCTTC. It translates to CASRLPGGNYGYTF. The variable domain in full, with the rest retrieved from reference TRBV13 and TRBJ1-2, is AAGVIQSPRHLIKEKRETATLKCYPIPRHDTVYWYQQGPGQDPQFLISFYEKMQSDKGSIPDRFSAQQFSDYHSELNMSSLELGDSALYFCASRLPGGNYGYTFGSGTRLTVV.

The J gene is TRBJ1-1, the V gene TRBV11-3; weak D call: TRBD1 (5 bases). Germline V gives CDR1 SGHNT, CDR2 YENEEA. The CDR3 spans 15 residues. Trimming shortened V by 0 bases and J by 4 bases, and 12 bases separated the two germline ends. CDR3 sequence: CASSLDGRVVTEAFF. The CDR3 DNA is TGTGCCAGCAGCTTAGACGGCAGGGTGGTCACTGAAGCTTTCTTT.

The CDR3 nucleotides are TGTGCCAGTAGTATTCCGGGGAACACTGAAGCTTTCTTT. It encodes CASSIPGNTEAFF. The gene calls are TRBV19 and TRBJ1-1; D remains ambiguous. Germline values: CDR1 LNHDA, CDR2 SQIVND (reference sequence). V was shortened by 3 bases and J by 1 base, with 6 bases between the two germline ends. CDR3 length: 13 amino acids.

The chain links TRBV24-1 to TRBJ2-2; 7 bases fit TRBD2. From germline, CDR1 is KGHDR and CDR2 SFDVKD. This CDR3 contains 15 residues. The V gene end was trimmed by 6 bases and the J gene end by 1 base; junction bases not matched to a gene: 4. The CDR3 sequence is CATSSGRVNTGELFF. CDR3 nucleotide sequence: TGTGCCACCAGTTCTGGGAGGGTGAACACCGGGGAGCTGTTTTTT.

The chain has TRBV12-3 or TRBV12-4 and TRBJ1-6; D possibly corresponds to TRBD1 (6 bases). The V end lost 6 bases, the J end lost 10 bases, and 13 bases lay between the germline ends. The CDR3 loop spans 13 amino acids. DNA of the CDR3: TGTGCCAGCAGCGACAGGTTAAACTCACCCCTCCACTTT. Its translation is CASSDRLNSPLHF.

The V gene is TRBV7-2, the J gene TRBJ1-2; D gene uncertain. Per the germline V gene, CDR1 is SGHTA and CDR2 is FQGNSA. The CDR3 totals 12 residues. V was clipped by 3 bases and J by 5 bases, with 7 bases between them. The CDR3 region is CASSFREYGYTF. The CDR3 DNA reads as TGTGCCAGCAGCTTCCGGGAATATGGCTACACCTTC.

This clone came up a few times. The J gene is TRBJ2-7, the V gene TRBV14; 9 bases align to TRBD2. Germline assignment: CDR1 SGHDN and CDR2 FVKESK. The J segment lost 4 bases and the V segment lost 5 bases, leaving 3 bases of the junction unmatched. CDR3 size: 13 residues. CDR3 amino acids: CASSVAGAYEQYF. The CDR3 coding sequence is TGTGCCAGCAGCGTAGCGGGAGCGTACGAGCAGTACTTC.

V gene TRBV7-9 combines with J gene TRBJ1-6; D not resolved. Germline CDR1 is SEHNR and CDR2 is FQNEAQ (reference sequence). This CDR3 comprises 12 residues. The V end lost 5 bases, the J end lost 7 bases, and 6 bases lay between the germline ends. CDR3 sequence (DNA): TGTGCCAGCAGCATAGAGAATTCACCCCTCCACTTT. Translating gives CASSIENSPLHF.

CDR3 bases: TGTGCCAGCAGTGAAGTTCCCTTCTACGAGCAGTACTTC. It yields the protein CASSEVPFYEQYF. The V gene is TRBV2, the J gene TRBJ2-7; D is ambiguous. With 1 base removed from V and 3 bases from J, the gap between germline ends came to 7 bases. The CDR3 extends over 13 amino acids. Germline CDR1 is SNHLY and CDR2 is FYNNEI.

Written as DNA, the CDR3 is TGTGCCAGCAGCTTAGCAGGTTCAGACAATGAGCAGTTCTTC. As protein: CASSLAGSDNEQFF. The rearrangement joins TRBV7-3 to TRBJ2-1; D is ambiguous. Trimming stripped 2 bases from V and 5 bases from J, with 10 bases between. Germline CDR1 and CDR2: SGHTA and FQGTGA. The length of the CDR3 is 14 residues.

This chain connects TRBV12-3 or TRBV12-4 to TRBJ2-7, with TRBD2 matching 10 bases. Germline trimming cut 7 bases from V and 6 bases from J; bases unmatched to any gene: 6. The CDR3 totals 13 residues. The CDR3, as DNA: TGTGCCAGCAAGCTAGCGGGGGTTGGCGAGCAGTACTTC. As protein: CASKLAGVGEQYF.

This clone was found once. V gene TRBV2 combines with J gene TRBJ2-1, with D maybe TRBD1 (5 bases). Per germline, CDR1 SNHLY and CDR2 FYNNEI. This CDR3 contains 16 residues. Trimming shortened V by 0 bases and J by 5 bases, and 14 bases separated the two germline ends. The CDR3, as DNA: TGTGCCAGCAGTGAAGCGGTAGGGGCTGGAGACAATGAGCAGTTCTTC. This codes for CASSEAVGAGDNEQFF.

The chain combines TRBV7-2 with TRBJ2-1, with a possible D match to TRBD1 (6 bases). The germline gives CDR1 SGHTA, CDR2 FQGNSA. V lost 3 bases and J 4 bases, leaving 16 bases between the germline ends. The CDR3 runs to 16 residues. For the CDR3, the DNA is TGTGCCAGCAGCTTCCCCAACAGGGTGGGGTACAATGAGCAGTTCTTC. Translating gives CASSFPNRVGYNEQFF.

J is TRBJ1-1 and V is TRBV3-1 (or the pseudogene TRBV3-2); D not resolved. With 4 bases removed from V and 4 bases from J, the gap between germline ends came to 7 bases. The CDR3 is 12 amino acids. Germline loops: CDR1 LGHDT, CDR2 YNNKEL (reference sequence). The DNA for the CDR3 is TGTGCCAGCAGCCCGTTTGGCACTGAAGCTTTCTTT. Translated: CASSPFGTEAFF.

V and J are TRBV7-3 and TRBJ2-7, with D possibly TRBD1 on 5 matching bases. Germline V lookup: CDR1 SGHTA, CDR2 FQGTGA. This CDR3 region has 15 residues. V was clipped by 2 bases and J by 2 bases, with 13 bases between them. In nucleotides, the CDR3 is TGTGCCAGCAGCTTAGGGGCAGAAGGAACCTACGAGCAGTACTTC. Its translation: CASSLGAEGTYEQYF.

The CDR3 protein is CASSLGYGISYEQYF. The CDR3, as DNA: TGTGCCAGCAGCTTAGGGTATGGGATAAGCTACGAGCAGTACTTC. V is TRBV11-3 and J is TRBJ2-7; D gene unclear. Germline lookup yields CDR1 SGHNT and CDR2 YENEEA. The germline V and J ends were trimmed by 1 base and 3 bases, with 13 bases remaining between them. There are 15 residues in the CDR3. Supplemented by reference TRBV11-3 and TRBJ2-7, the full variable domain reads EAGVVQSPRYKIIEKKQPVAFWCNPISGHNTLYWYLQNLGQGPELLIRYENEEAVDDSQLPKDRFSAERLKGVDSTLKIQPAELGDSAVYLCASSLGYGISYEQYFGPGTRLTVT.

The rearrangement uses TRBV2 and TRBJ1-1; no definite D call. The CDR3 contains 16 residues. Per the germline V gene, CDR1 is SNHLY and CDR2 is FYNNEI. V lost 4 bases to trimming and J lost 2 bases, with 17 bases between them. CDR3 loop: CASSALSRVINTEAFF. The DNA of the CDR3 is TGTGCCAGCAGTGCCTTATCGCGGGTTATAAACACTGAAGCTTTCTTT.

The rearrangement uses TRBV28 and TRBJ1-1; 9 bases are shared with TRBD1. The CDR3 runs to 14 residues. V lost 5 bases to trimming and J lost 3 bases; unmatched junction nucleotides: 4. Per the germline V gene, CDR1 is MDHEN and CDR2 is SYDVKM. CDR3 nucleotide sequence: TGTGCCAGCAGTCCCCGGGACAGGGACACTGAAGCTTTCTTT. Translating it yields CASSPRDRDTEAFF.

The genes are TRBV6-5 and TRBJ2-2, with 7 bases fitting TRBD1. CDR3 length: 14 amino acids. Germline V gene data show CDR1 as MNHEY and CDR2 as SVGAGI. With 6 bases clipped from V and 2 bases from J, the junction kept 3 bases outside the gene matches. The CDR3 nucleotides are TGTGCCAGCAGGACAGGGTTCAACACCGGGGAGCTGTTTTTT. It yields the protein CASRTGFNTGELFF.

The chain employs TRBV27 and TRBJ2-1, with D perhaps matching TRBD1 or TRBD2 (6 bases each). This CDR3 has 18 residues. CDR1 is MNHEY and CDR2 is SMNVEV in the germline V gene (reference sequence). Trimming cost V 1 base and J 2 bases, with 18 bases left between them. CDR3 sequence (DNA): TGTGCCAGCAGTTTATTAGCATTAGGGGGAGGACCCTACAATGAGCAGTTCTTC. Amino acids: CASSLLALGGGPYNEQFF.

The rearrangement links TRBV7-2 to TRBJ1-4; no clear D. Germline V lookup: CDR1 SGHTA, CDR2 FQGNSA. V lost 8 bases to trimming and J lost 6 bases, with 16 bases between them. The CDR3 totals 14 residues. CDR3 sequence reads: CASRSWSGDEKLFF. The CDR3 nucleotides are TGTGCCAGCCGATCATGGTCTGGGGATGAAAAACTGTTTTTT.

The chain links TRBV5-1 to TRBJ1-4, with TRBD1 matching over 7 bases. The junction had 10 bases not matched to a gene; V was cut back by 0 bases and J by 5 bases. The germline gives CDR1 SGHRS, CDR2 YFSETQ. The CDR3 sequence is 17 residues long. The CDR3 sequence is CASSLGGQQPGNEKLFF. Here the CDR3 DNA reads TGCGCCAGCAGCTTGGGGGGACAGCAACCCGGGAATGAAAAACTGTTTTTT.

CDR3 in DNA: TGTGCCAGCTACAGGGTCGGGTATGGCTACACCTTC. It codes for CASYRVGYGYTF. The chain recombines TRBV2 with TRBJ1-2; maybe TRBD1 (6 bases). The CDR3 consists of 12 residues. V was trimmed by 8 bases and J by 5 bases, leaving 12 bases between them. Germline V gene sequence: CDR1 SNHLY, CDR2 FYNNEI. The complete variable domain, with remaining parts taken from reference TRBV2 and TRBJ1-2, reads EPEVTQTPSHQVTQMGQEVILRCVPISNHLYFYWYRQILGQKVEFLVSFYNNEISEKSEIFDDQFSVERPDGSNFTLKIRSTKLEDSAMYFCASYRVGYGYTFGSGTRLTVV.

The chain links TRBV10-3 to TRBJ2-2; D might be TRBD1 (6 bases). The CDR3 spans 14 residues. Germline values: CDR1 ENHRY, CDR2 SYGVKD. Deletions cut 5 bases from V and 7 bases from J, with 14 bases between. The CDR3 sequence: CAISSSGANGELFF. The CDR3 DNA follows: TGTGCCATCAGTTCCTCAGGGGCCAACGGGGAGCTGTTTTTT.

The chain recombines TRBV3-1 (or the pseudogene TRBV3-2) with TRBJ1-2, with 7 positions matching TRBD1. CDR1 and CDR2 from the germline V gene are LGHDT and YNNKEL (reference sequence). With 0 bases clipped from V and 8 bases from J, the junction kept 6 bases outside the gene matches. This CDR3 comprises 14 residues. CDR3 DNA: TGTGCCAGCAGCCAAGAGTACAGGGGAAGCGGCTACACCTTC. Translation: CASSQEYRGSGYTF.